These 18 T cell receptor beta chains share one sample of origin, sequenced in a study of breast tumors, draining lymph nodes, adjacent tissues. MiXCR was run by TCRdb on the multiplex PCR reads, yielding one entry per CDR3 protein. The repertoire consists of approximately 180,000 distinct CDR3 sequences, with approximately 30% occurring once and the leading ten covering around 4%. Axillary draining lymph nodes of breast cancer patients supplied the node samples. The specimen sequenced was axillary lymph node tissue. These receptors were obtained from a female donor with breast cancer. Some clones in this sample may be carry-over from other donors' samples.

This clonotype was detected only a few times. A much larger clone differs from this one at a single base, so this may be a read error. The chain combines TRBV5-8 with TRBJ2-7; D possibly uses TRBD1 or TRBD2 (6 bases each). This CDR3 has 15 amino acids. Germline assignment: CDR1 SGHTS and CDR2 YDEGEE. Trimming cost V 6 bases and J 4 bases, with 20 bases left between them. The CDR3 spells CASNEPGPGAYEQYF. The CDR3 DNA follows: TGTGCCAGCAACGAACCGGGACCGGGGGCGTACGAGCAGTACTTC.

This sequence joins TRBV7-2 and TRBJ1-6; possible D gene TRBD1, 5 bases. The CDR3 is 14 residues long. Trimming took 4 bases from V and 9 from J, leaving 13 bases between them. The germline V gene has CDR1 SGHTA and CDR2 FQGNSA. The CDR3 DNA reads TGTGCCAGCAGCTCGGGACCTACTGCTTCACCCCTCCACTTT. Amino acid sequence: CASSSGPTASPLHF.

The rearrangement links TRBV20-1 to TRBJ2-3, with D possibly being TRBD2 (6 bases). Germline assignment: CDR1 DFQATT and CDR2 SNEGSKA (reference sequence). The CDR3 runs 13 residues. Trimming stripped 3 bases from V and 9 bases from J, with 16 bases between. This CDR3 reads CSASGIGEVTQYF. CDR3 bases: TGCAGTGCTAGTGGAATCGGGGAGGTGACGCAGTATTTT.

This chain connects TRBV7-8 to TRBJ2-7; 7 nucleotides line up with TRBD1. Germline-derived CDR1 and CDR2 are SGHVS and FQNEAQ. V lost 3 bases and J lost 1; bases outside the gene matches: 15. CDR3 length: 18 residues. The CDR3 sequence: CASSFPGYRGSSSYEQYF. CDR3 bases: TGTGCCAGCAGCTTTCCGGGGTACAGGGGTTCTTCATCCTACGAGCAGTACTTC. The full variable domain, its missing parts supplied by reference TRBV7-8 and TRBJ2-7, is GAGVSQSPRYKVAKRGQDVALRCDPISGHVSLFWYQQALGQGPEFLTYFQNEAQLDKSGLPSDRFFAERPEGSVSTLKIQRTQQEDSAVYLCASSFPGYRGSSSYEQYFGPGTRLTVT.

The gene calls are TRBV12-3 or TRBV12-4 and TRBJ2-5; no clear D. V shed 5 bases and J shed 9 bases, with 16 bases lying between them. The CDR3 covers 13 residues. CDR3 residues: CASSLQVESPQYF. The CDR3 nucleotides are TGTGCCAGCAGTCTTCAGGTTGAGTCGCCCCAGTACTTC.

This chain uses TRBV5-4 with TRBJ1-4; tentatively, D is TRBD1 (5 bases). The CDR3 has 15 amino acids. Germline V CDR1 and CDR2: SGHNT, YYREEE (reference sequence). Trimming shortened V by 0 bases and J by 12 bases, and 18 bases separated the two germline ends. CDR3 DNA: TGTGCCAGCAGCTTGGTGATATCGACCGGAGGGGAACTGTTTTTT. Amino acids: CASSLVISTGGELFF.

V gene TRBV7-3 combines with J gene TRBJ2-5; D remains ambiguous. The germline V gene encodes CDR1 SGHTA and CDR2 FQGTGA. V was cut by 4 bases and J by 9 bases, with 15 bases left in between. The CDR3 has 13 residues. Here the CDR3 DNA reads TGTGCCAGCAGCTCATCGGCCAATCAGCCCCAGTACTTC. Translated, it gives CASSSSANQPQYF.

This clonotype has ten or more counts. J is TRBJ1-4 and V is TRBV4-1; 7 nucleotides line up with TRBD1. With 6 bases clipped from V and 5 bases from J, the junction kept 6 bases outside the gene matches. Germline loops: CDR1 MGHRA, CDR2 YSYEKL. The CDR3 covers 14 residues. CDR3 sequence (DNA): TGCGCCAGCAGGCGACAGGGTGTGAATGAAAAACTGTTTTTT. The encoded protein is CASRRQGVNEKLFF.

The V gene is TRBV19, the J gene TRBJ1-4, with 8 bases fitting TRBD1. This CDR3 spans 18 amino acids. V lost 9 bases, J lost 2 bases, and 17 bases stayed unmatched. Per the germline V gene, CDR1 is LNHDA and CDR2 is SQIVND (reference sequence). CDR3 residues: CASHAGTGFIQTNEKLFF. The CDR3 DNA is TGTGCCAGCCATGCCGGGACAGGCTTTATTCAGACTAATGAAAAACTGTTTTTT.

This clonotype was observed a handful of times. A much larger clone differs by one base, so this may be a read error. The V call is TRBV5-4, the J call TRBJ2-3, with TRBD2 as a possible D gene (6 bases). CDR3 length: 16 amino acids. Trimming shortened V by 0 bases and J by 6 bases, and 17 bases separated the two germline ends. Germline values: CDR1 SGHNT, CDR2 YYREEE (reference sequence). CDR3 DNA sequence: TGTGCCAGCAGCTTGGGCGGGACCGGGGGTCGGGATACGCAGTATTTT. Amino acids: CASSLGGTGGRDTQYF.

The chain couples TRBV9 to TRBJ1-6, with 8 bases identical to TRBD1. Germline CDR1 reads SGDLS; CDR2 reads YYNGEE. CDR3 length: 15 amino acids. V shed 7 bases and J 11 bases; nucleotides not matched to a gene: 14. The DNA of the CDR3 is TGTGCCAGCGGCGCGCGAACAGGGGGTGGTCCACCCCTCCACTTT. This encodes CASGARTGGGPPLHF.

The chain joins TRBV24-1 to TRBJ1-1, with 7 bases matching TRBD1. The trim removed 4 bases at V and 5 bases at J, leaving 3 bases unmatched. The CDR3 spans 13 residues. The germline V gene encodes CDR1 KGHDR and CDR2 SFDVKD. This chain's CDR3 is CATSDLTGTEAFF. The CDR3, as DNA: TGTGCCACCAGTGACCTGACAGGGACTGAAGCTTTCTTT.

This clonotype was seen just once. A read error may account for a junction end that differs from germline. The chain has TRBV6-2 or TRBV6-3 and TRBJ1-3, with D unresolved. Germline V lookup: CDR1 MNHEY, CDR2 SVGEGT. The CDR3 consists of 12 residues. CDR3 nucleotides: TGTGCCAGCAGTCGGCGCGGAGGCACCGTATATTTT. It encodes CASSRRGGTVYF.

The sample holds a few counts of this clonotype. This chain connects TRBV18 to TRBJ2-5; TRBD2 matches 9 bases. The V segment lost 3 bases and the J segment 5 bases; nucleotides outside the gene matches: 7. Germline V CDR1 and CDR2: KGHSH, LQKENI. The CDR3 extends over 15 amino acids. The CDR3 bases are TGTGCCAGCTCACCGAAGGGACTAGCTACCGAGACCCAGTACTTC. It is translated as CASSPKGLATETQYF.

This clonotype was counted a few times. Given a much more abundant clone one base away, this may be a read error. This chain connects TRBV9 to TRBJ2-6, with D possibly being TRBD1 (6 bases). The CDR3 runs to 17 residues. Germline V CDR1 and CDR2: SGDLS, YYNGEE. The CDR3 sequence is CASSPGTLSSGATVLTF. CDR3 nucleotides: TGTGCCAGCAGCCCTGGGACATTAAGCTCTGGGGCCACCGTCCTGACTTTC.

Many counts were recorded for this clonotype. The chain links TRBV5-1 to TRBJ2-3; TRBD2 is a possible D gene (6 bases). Looked up from germline, CDR1 is SGHRS and CDR2 is YFSETQ. V was shortened by 4 bases and J by 5 bases, with 14 bases between the two germline ends. The CDR3 totals 14 residues. The CDR3 region is CASSEGAGIDTQYF. The CDR3 DNA reads TGCGCCAGCAGCGAGGGCGCGGGAATAGATACGCAGTATTTT.

About this clonotype: One junction end does not reproduce the germline sequence, and a read error may be involved. The chain links TRBV14 to TRBJ2-3; the match to TRBD2 covers 11 bases. The CDR3 totals 18 residues. CDR1 and CDR2 from the germline V gene are SGHDN and FVKESK. The CDR3 loop reads CASSQDVLAGASTDTQCF. CDR3 nucleotide sequence: TGTGCCAGCAGCCAAGACGTACTAGCGGGAGCTAGCACAGATACGCAGTGTTTC.

This sequence joins TRBV20-1 and TRBJ2-3; D may be TRBD1 (5 bases). Germline V lookup: CDR1 DFQATT, CDR2 SNEGSKA (reference sequence). Trimming stripped 6 bases from V and 1 base from J, with 8 bases between. This CDR3 is 12 amino acids long. Written as DNA, the CDR3 is TGCAGTGCGGGGCCGGGCACAGATACGCAGTATTTT. Translated: CSAGPGTDTQYF.